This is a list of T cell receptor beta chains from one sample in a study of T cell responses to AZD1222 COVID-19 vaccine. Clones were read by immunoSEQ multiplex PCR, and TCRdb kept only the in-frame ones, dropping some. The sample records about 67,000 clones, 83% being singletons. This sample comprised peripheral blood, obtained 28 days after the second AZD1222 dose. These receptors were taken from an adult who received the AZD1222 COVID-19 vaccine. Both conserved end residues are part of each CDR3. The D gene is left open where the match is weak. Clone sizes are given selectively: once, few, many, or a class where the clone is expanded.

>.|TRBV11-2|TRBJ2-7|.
CASSLAGYEQYF
TGTGCCAGCAGCTTAGCAGGGTACGAGCAGTACTTC
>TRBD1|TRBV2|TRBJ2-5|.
CASSGQGTVRETQYF
TGTGCCAGCAGTGGACAGGGGACTGTACGGGAGACCCAGTACTTC
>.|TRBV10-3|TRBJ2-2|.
CAMFNVRGNTGELFF
TGTGCCATGTTTAATGTCAGGGGGAACACCGGGGAGCTGTTTTTT
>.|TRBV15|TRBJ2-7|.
CATSRDRGFSYEQYF
TGTGCCACCAGCAGAGACAGGGGTTTTTCGTACGAGCAGTACTTC
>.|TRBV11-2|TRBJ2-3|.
CASSRGYSLNTDTQYF
TGTGCCAGCAGCCGTGGTTACAGCTTAAACACAGATACGCAGTATTTT
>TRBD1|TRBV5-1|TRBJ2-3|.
CASSLAPGTGPSTDTQYF
TGCGCCAGCAGCTTGGCCCCCGGGACAGGTCCAAGCACAGATACGCAGTATTTT
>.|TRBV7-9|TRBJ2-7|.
CASSPKGRQGVEQYF
TGTGCCAGCAGCCCGAAGGGACGACAAGGGGTGGAGCAGTACTTC
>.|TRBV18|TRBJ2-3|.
CASSPVGGITDTQYF
TGTGCCAGCTCACCAGTGGGGGGAATCACAGATACGCAGTATTTT
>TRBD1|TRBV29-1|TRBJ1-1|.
CSVVPFTGGDTEAFF
TGCAGCGTTGTACCCTTTACAGGGGGGGACACTGAAGCTTTCTTT
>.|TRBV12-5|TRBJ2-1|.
CASGLQGIEQFF
TGTGCTAGTGGCCTACAGGGAATTGAGCAGTTCTTC
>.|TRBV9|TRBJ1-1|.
CASSFRGRGDTEAFF
TGTGCCAGCTCCTTTAGAGGTAGGGGTGACACTGAAGCTTTCTTT
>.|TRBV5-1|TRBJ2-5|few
CASSLEGEETQYF
TGCGCCAGCAGCTTAGAGGGTGAAGAGACCCAGTACTTC
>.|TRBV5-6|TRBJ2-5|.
CASSLRGPGETQYF
TGTGCCAGCAGCTTAAGGGGACCCGGGGAGACCCAGTACTTC
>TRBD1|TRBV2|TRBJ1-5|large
CASSGQGPRSNQPQHF
TGTGCCAGCAGCGGACAGGGCCCACGGAGCAATCAGCCCCAGCATTTT
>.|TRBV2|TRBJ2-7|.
CASREQGGGATYEQYF
TGTGCCAGCAGGGAACAGGGCGGGGGCGCAACCTACGAGCAGTACTTC
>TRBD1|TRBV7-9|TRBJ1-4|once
CASSLRRDRGEKLFF
TGTGCCAGCAGCTTAAGACGGGACAGGGGTGAAAAACTGTTTTTT
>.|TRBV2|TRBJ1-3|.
CASKSGNTIYF
TGTGCCAGCAAATCTGGAAACACCATATATTTT
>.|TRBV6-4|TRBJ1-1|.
CASASGLENTEAFF
TGTGCCAGCGCCTCAGGACTCGAGAACACTGAAGCTTTCTTT
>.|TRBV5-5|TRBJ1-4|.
CASSLAQNEKLFF
TGTGCCAGCAGCTTGGCCCAGAACGAAAAACTGTTTTTT
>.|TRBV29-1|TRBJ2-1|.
CSVGAGTIDEQFF
TGCAGCGTGGGGGCCGGGACAATCGATGAGCAGTTCTTC
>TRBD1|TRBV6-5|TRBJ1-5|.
CASSYSGTGNQPQHF
TGTGCCAGCAGTTATTCCGGGACAGGGAATCAGCCCCAGCATTTT
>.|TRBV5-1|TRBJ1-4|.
CASSLMSPRGANEKLFF
TGCGCCAGCAGCTTGATGTCTCCCAGGGGAGCTAATGAAAAACTGTTTTTT
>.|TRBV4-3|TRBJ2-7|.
CASSHPPRDWTYEQYF
TGCGCCAGCAGCCACCCCCCACGGGATTGGACCTACGAGCAGTACTTC
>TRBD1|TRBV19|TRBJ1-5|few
CASDGQGRIQPQHF
TGTGCCAGTGACGGACAGGGGAGGATTCAGCCCCAGCATTTT
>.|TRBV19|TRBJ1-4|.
CASSMRGGGVEKLFF
TGTGCCAGTAGTATGAGGGGAGGGGGAGTGGAAAAACTGTTTTTT
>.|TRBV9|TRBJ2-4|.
CASSVGGGELAKNIQYF
TGTGCCAGCAGCGTAGGAGGGGGGGAATTAGCCAAAAACATTCAGTACTTC
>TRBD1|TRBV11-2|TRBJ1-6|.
CASSSRRGRGELPLHF
TGTGCCAGCAGCTCACGTCGCGGCAGGGGGGAATTACCCCTCCACTTT
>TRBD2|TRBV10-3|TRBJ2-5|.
CAISGSGEETQYF
TGTGCCATCAGTGGTAGCGGGGAAGAGACCCAGTACTTC
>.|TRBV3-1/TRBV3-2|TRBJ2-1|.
CASSQDRYSYEQFF
TGTGCCAGCAGCCAAGATCGTTACAGCTATGAGCAGTTCTTC
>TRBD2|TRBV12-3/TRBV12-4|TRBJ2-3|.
CASSTSGGTQYF
TGTGCCAGCAGCACTAGCGGGGGGACGCAGTATTTT
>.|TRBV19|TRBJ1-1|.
CASSQTWNTEAFF
TGTGCCAGTAGTCAGACATGGAACACTGAAGCTTTCTTT
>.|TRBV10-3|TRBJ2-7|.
CAISGRGSEQYF
TGTGCCATCAGTGGGAGGGGGTCGGAGCAGTACTTC
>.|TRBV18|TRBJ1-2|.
CASSPAQGKEYYGYTF
TGTGCCAGCTCACCGGCCCAGGGGAAGGAGTACTATGGCTACACCTTC
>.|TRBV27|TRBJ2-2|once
CASSFGLVTTGELFF
TGTGCCAGCAGTTTTGGGCTAGTTACCACCGGGGAGCTGTTTTTT
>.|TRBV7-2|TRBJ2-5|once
CASSQWSFDRETQYF
TGTGCCAGCAGCCAATGGAGTTTCGATCGGGAGACCCAGTACTTC
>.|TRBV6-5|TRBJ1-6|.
CAAEDGNSPLHF
TGTGCCGCCGAGGACGGGAATTCACCCCTCCACTTT
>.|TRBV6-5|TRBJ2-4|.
CATHPGDGIQYF
TGTGCCACCCACCCAGGGGACGGCATTCAGTACTTC
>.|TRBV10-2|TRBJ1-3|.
CASRSLGSGNTIYF
TGCGCCAGCAGGTCTCTGGGCTCTGGAAACACCATATATTTT
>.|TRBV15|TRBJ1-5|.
CATSSAKRFWSQHF
TGTGCCACCAGCAGCGCCAAGAGGTTTTGGTCCCAGCATTTT
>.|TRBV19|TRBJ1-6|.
CASSILSGESPLHF
TGTGCCAGTAGTATCTTGTCAGGGGAATCACCCCTCCACTTT
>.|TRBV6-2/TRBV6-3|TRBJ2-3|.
CASSQPPAGTDTQYF
TGTGCCAGCAGTCAACCACCGGCGGGCACAGATACGCAGTATTTT
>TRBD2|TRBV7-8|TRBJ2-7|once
CATRKGTSQNEQYF
TGTGCCACCAGAAAGGGGACTAGCCAGAACGAGCAGTACTTC
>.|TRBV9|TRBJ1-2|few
CASSLRGYGYTF
TGTGCCAGCAGCCTCAGGGGATATGGCTACACCTTC
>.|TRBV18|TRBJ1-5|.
CASSGHSNQPQHF
TGTGCCAGCTCAGGGCATAGCAATCAGCCCCAGCATTTT
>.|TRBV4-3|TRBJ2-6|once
CASSQDRGVSGANVLTF
TGCGCCAGCAGCCAAGATAGGGGGGTATCTGGGGCCAACGTCCTGACTTTC
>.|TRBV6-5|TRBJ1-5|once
CASSQGGPQHF
TGTGCCAGCAGCCAGGGTGGGCCCCAGCATTTT
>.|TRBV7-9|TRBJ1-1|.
CASSLDAGAGEAFF
TGTGCCAGCAGCTTAGACGCAGGGGCGGGTGAAGCTTTCTTT
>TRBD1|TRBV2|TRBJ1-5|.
CASSERLTTGEFQPQHF
TGTGCCAGCAGTGAACGCTTAACGACAGGGGAGTTTCAGCCCCAGCATTTT
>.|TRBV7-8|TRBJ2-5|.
CASSLATGPSQETQYF
TGTGCCAGCAGCTTAGCTACAGGGCCTTCGCAAGAGACCCAGTACTTC
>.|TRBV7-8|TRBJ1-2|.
CASSLGGASGTGYTF
TGTGCCAGCAGCTTAGGGGGGGCCTCAGGGACTGGCTACACCTTC
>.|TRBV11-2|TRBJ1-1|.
CASSLATTGGDAFF
TGTGCCAGCAGCTTAGCCACTACGGGGGGCGACGCTTTCTTT
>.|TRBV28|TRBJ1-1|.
CASSIPGLLMNTEAFF
TGTGCCAGCAGTATCCCGGGACTCCTAATGAACACTGAAGCTTTCTTT
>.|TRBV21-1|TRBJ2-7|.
CASSKAGPPEGEQYF
TGTGCCAGCAGCAAAGCGGGGCCACCCGAGGGCGAGCAGTACTTC